This is a list of T cell receptor beta chains from one sample in a study of blood T cell dynamics during melanoma immunotherapy. Assay used: immunoSEQ multiplex PCR; TCRdb lists only in-frame clones, some missing. Of approximately 13,000 clones in the sample, about 93% were seen once. The source material was effector memory CD8+ T cells from blood, sampled from a patient treated with checkpoint blockade. These receptor sequences come from a human donor with melanoma. The CDR3 runs from the conserved cysteine through the conserved F or W. Each record gives: D gene, clone size, V gene, J gene, CDR3 protein, CDR3 DNA. D genes are given only for firm matches. Some rows mark clone size as missing; the rest say once, few, many or name a class of expanded clone.

>.|.|TRBV2|TRBJ1-1
CASGQFTEAFF
TGTGCCAGCGGGCAGTTCACTGAAGCTTTCTTT
>.|.|TRBV7-9|TRBJ2-7
CASSFGFEGDEQYF
TGTGCCAGCAGCTTTGGATTCGAGGGGGACGAGCAGTACTTC
>TRBD1|.|TRBV19|TRBJ1-5
CASSTWDSVNQPQHF
TGTGCCAGTAGTACGTGGGACAGCGTCAATCAGCCCCAGCATTTT
>.|.|TRBV6-5|TRBJ1-2
CASSYGGTGYTF
TGTGCCAGCAGTTACGGGGGTACCGGCTACACCTTC
>TRBD1|.|TRBV5-4|TRBJ2-3
CASSFGQGSDTQYF
TGTGCCAGCAGCTTTGGACAGGGGTCAGATACGCAGTATTTT
>.|once|TRBV21-1|TRBJ2-2
CASSGGQRCTGELFF
TGTGCCAGCAGCGGGGGACAGCGTTGCACCGGGGAGCTGTTTTTT
>.|.|TRBV11-2|TRBJ1-4
CASSLVSPELFF
TGTGCCAGCAGCTTAGTTAGTCCGGAACTGTTTTTT
>TRBD2|.|TRBV19|TRBJ2-7
CASSISGGRAGEQYF
TGTGCCAGTAGTATATCTGGCGGGAGGGCCGGCGAGCAGTACTTC
>.|.|TRBV28|TRBJ2-3
CASRQGEENRDTQYF
TGTGCCAGCAGGCAAGGGGAGGAGAACCGGGATACGCAGTATTTT
>.|.|TRBV28|TRBJ1-2
CASTSFYGYTF
TGTGCCAGCACGTCCTTCTATGGCTACACCTTC
>.|.|TRBV6-5|TRBJ2-7
CASSYGYSYEQYF
TGTGCCAGCAGTTACGGGTACAGCTACGAGCAGTACTTC